This T cell receptor beta chain was obtained from a study of blood T cell repertoires in COVID-19. Overall study context: In each case, the material was cDNA or gDNA derived from T cells, B-cell-depleted T cells, or PBMCs.

Sequenced by immunoSEQ multiplex PCR; TCRdb stores in-frame clones only, minus some. Among some 68,000 clones listed, roughly 80% were seen once. The germline V and J ends were trimmed by 5 bases and 0 bases, with 8 bases remaining between them. CDR1 and CDR2 from the germline V gene are MNHEY and SMNVEV (reference sequence). This CDR3 is 13 amino acids long. V gene TRBV27 combines with J gene TRBJ2-7; D remains ambiguous. The source is a man between 70 and 80 years old with acute or convalescent COVID-19. The sequencing input was peripheral blood. The CDR3 loop is CASSVTPSYEQYF. CDR3 nucleotide sequence: TGTGCCAGCAGTGTCACACCCTCCTACGAGCAGTACTTC.